These 32 T cell receptor beta chains were all obtained from the same sample, sequenced in a study of T cell clonality in common variable immunodeficiency. Study conclusions and caveats: Common variable immunodeficiency TCR beta sequences reportedly had fewer deletions and N-nucleotide insertions.

Their specific antigens are unknown. The protocol was immunoSEQ multiplex PCR, while the TCRdb copy is restricted to in-frame clones and leaves out a portion. Listed for the sample are 14,000 or so clones, none seen a single time. The sequencing input was peripheral blood mononuclear cells. The receptor set was obtained from a human donor with common variable immunodeficiency.

About this clone: The DNA ends 3 residues before the CDR3 does, and the rest of the CDR3 is filled in from the germline J gene. This chain joins TRBV7-2 and TRBJ2-7, with TRBD1 matching over 8 bases. V dropped 8 bases and J dropped 6; count of bases not matched to a gene: 12. Per the germline V gene, CDR1 is SGHTA and CDR2 is FQGNSA. This CDR3 comprises 14 residues. The CDR3 reads CASGGQGVSPEQYF. The DNA read from the CDR3 is TGTGCCAGCGGCGGACAGGGAGTCTCCCCCGAG.

This chain's CDR3 is CASSIPIEGLAGEYEQYF. CDR3 bases read: TGTGCCAGTAGTATACCGATTGAAGGACTAGCGGGAGAGTACGAG. V and J are TRBV19 and TRBJ2-7, with 13 bases matching TRBD2. The read ends 3 residues early relative to the CDR3; the germline J gene fills the gap. The trim removed 2 bases at V and 4 bases at J, leaving 11 bases unmatched. CDR1 is LNHDA, CDR2 SQIVND, per germline (reference sequence). This CDR3 has 18 amino acids.

This clone showed up just a few times. Read coverage stops 3 residues before the CDR3 terminus; the germline J gene supplies the remainder. The chain joins TRBV7-9 to TRBJ2-5, with 9 bases lining up with TRBD1. This CDR3 has 14 residues. After removal of 6 bases from V and 5 bases from J, the junction contained 7 bases not matched to a gene. Germline CDR1 and CDR2: SEHNR and FQNEAQ (reference sequence). The CDR3 bases that were read are TGTGCCAGCAGTTCAACAGGGGGCCGGGAGACC. Translation: CASSSTGGRET. The whole CDR3 protein reads CASSSTGGRETQYF.

This clone has ten or more counts. The CDR3 end is not reached by the read, which stops 3 residues before it; the germline J gene fills it in. The chain combines TRBV29-1 with TRBJ1-1; no definite D call. Germline loops: CDR1 SQVTM, CDR2 ANQGSEA. Trimming shortened V by 1 base and J by 0 bases, and 6 bases separated the two germline ends. This CDR3 spans 13 amino acids. Partial CDR3 DNA: TGCAGCGTTGAAGGAGCCGTGAACACTGAA. Residues: CSVEGAVNTE. The complete CDR3 reads CSVEGAVNTEAFF.

This clone was detected a few times. The missing CDR3 end, 3 residues past where the read stops, is filled in from the germline J gene. The chain employs TRBV19 and TRBJ1-5, with TRBD1 identical over 9 bases. Looked up from germline, CDR1 is LNHDA and CDR2 is SQIVND (reference sequence). V dropped 3 bases and J dropped 7; count of bases not matched to a gene: 7. The CDR3 is 15 residues long. The CDR3 region is CASSMTGTGTQPQHF. The sequenced part of the CDR3 DNA is TGTGCCAGTAGTATGACCGGGACAGGGACACAGCCC.

This clone was found a few times. With the read ending 3 residues before the CDR3 end, the germline J gene is used to fill in that end. V and J are TRBV6-2 or TRBV6-3 and TRBJ1-5, with 7 bases that match TRBD1. CDR1 and CDR2 from the germline V gene are MNHEY and SVGEGT. The CDR3 is 17 amino acids. J gave up 0 bases and V 2 bases, and 7 bases lay outside the gene matches. CDR3 DNA, as far as it was read: TGTGCCAGCAGTTACCGTCCTACAGGGGTTAGCAATCAGCCC. The encoded protein is CASSYRPTGVSNQP. The whole CDR3 sequence is CASSYRPTGVSNQPQHF.

A few counts support this clone. The read ends 3 residues early relative to the CDR3; the germline J gene fills the gap. V is TRBV6-2 or TRBV6-3 and J is TRBJ2-5, with 11 bases identical to TRBD1. Germline CDR1 MNHEY, CDR2 SVGEGT. This CDR3 has 15 residues. V shed 0 bases and J 4 bases; nucleotides not matched to a gene: 1. The chain's CDR3 is CASSYSGTGGETQYF. The DNA read from the CDR3 is TGTGCCAGCAGTTACTCGGGGACAGGGGGAGAGACC.

This clone was observed many times. The read is 3 residues too short to cover the CDR3 end, so that end is filled in from the germline J gene. The rearrangement joins TRBV7-9 to TRBJ2-7, with 8 bases identical to TRBD1. This CDR3 region has 13 residues. V lost 10 bases to trimming and J lost 4 bases; unmatched junction nucleotides: 9. Germline CDR1 is SEHNR and CDR2 is FQNEAQ (reference sequence). The part of the CDR3 DNA that was read is TGTGCCACCACGGCCAGGGGGCCTTACGAG. Residues: CATTARGPYE. The entire CDR3 reads CATTARGPYEQYF.

This clone was observed a few times. The read ends 3 residues early relative to the CDR3; the germline J gene fills the gap. The J gene is TRBJ1-5, the V gene TRBV19; D is unclear. Trimming left V 1 base short and J 4 bases short, with 8 bases between. CDR1 and CDR2 (germline): LNHDA, SQIVND (reference sequence). The length of the CDR3 is 14 residues. CDR3 DNA (partial): TGTGCCAGTAGTATAGTGGGCAGTAATCAGCCC. This translates into CASSIVGSNQP. The full CDR3 protein is CASSIVGSNQPQHF.

As for this clone: The CDR3 end is not reached by the read, which stops 3 residues before it; the germline J gene fills it in. The chain recombines TRBV2 with TRBJ2-4, with TRBD1 as a possible D gene (6 bases). The CDR3 is made up of 15 amino acids. V was cut by 2 bases and J by 2 bases, with 10 bases left in between. The germline gives CDR1 SNHLY, CDR2 FYNNEI. CDR3 DNA, as far as it was read: TGTGCCAGCAGTGAAATTCAGGGGACCAAAAACATT. Translation gives CASSEIQGTKNI. The CDR3 as a whole reads CASSEIQGTKNIQYF.

At least ten counts were recorded for this clone. The read terminates 3 residues ahead of where the CDR3 ends, so the germline J gene completes it. The V gene is TRBV20-1, the J gene TRBJ2-1; 8 bases align to TRBD1. Germline CDR1 reads DFQATT; CDR2 reads SNEGSKA (reference sequence). Trimming took 7 bases from V and 5 from J; bases not matched to a gene: 7. The CDR3 consists of 13 residues. Here the CDR3 reads CSVRPGQDNEQFF. CDR3 bases read: TGCAGTGTCCGACCGGGACAGGACAATGAG.

Comment on this clone: The read is 3 residues too short to cover the CDR3 end, so that end is filled in from the germline J gene. The J gene is TRBJ2-2, the V gene TRBV7-2, with no clear D. The length of the CDR3 is 14 residues. Germline loops: CDR1 SGHTA, CDR2 FQGNSA. Trimming shortened V by 1 base and J by 4 bases, and 7 bases separated the two germline ends. The DNA read from the CDR3 is TGTGCCAGCAGCTTAGAAGTCAGCACCGGGGAG. This codes for CASSLEVSTGE. The complete CDR3 sequence is CASSLEVSTGELFF. Combining the CDR3 with reference TRBV7-2 and TRBJ2-2 gives the whole variable domain GAGVSQSPSNKVTEKGKDVELRCDPISGHTALYWYRQSLGQGLEFLIYFQGNSAPDKSGLPSDRFSAERTGGSVSTLTIQRTQQEDSAVYLCASSLEVSTGELFFGEGSRLTVL.

This clone has just a few counts. The read ends 3 residues early relative to the CDR3; the germline J gene fills the gap. This rearrangement joins TRBV2 to TRBJ2-5; 8 bases align to TRBD1. This CDR3 is built from 14 residues. From germline, CDR1 is SNHLY and CDR2 FYNNEI. The V segment lost 5 bases and the J segment 5 bases; nucleotides outside the gene matches: 7. CDR3 DNA, as far as it was read: TGTGCCAGCAGTAGTTACAGGGGGAGGGAGACC. Translated: CASSSYRGRET. The whole CDR3 is CASSSYRGRETQYF.

This clone is labeled medium-sized. The read stops 3 residues short of the end of the CDR3; the missing end is completed from the germline J gene. The chain uses TRBV5-1 and TRBJ2-3; perhaps TRBD2 as D (6 bases). Germline V lookup: CDR1 SGHRS, CDR2 YFSETQ. V lost 4 bases and J lost 3, with 9 bases in between. The CDR3 is 13 residues long. CDR3 DNA, as far as it was read: TGCGCCAGCAGCCCCGGGACTACAGATACG. This translates into CASSPGTTDT. The entire CDR3 sequence reads CASSPGTTDTQYF.

This clone appeared a few times. The CDR3 is cut off 3 residues early in the read; its end comes from the germline J gene. The chain carries TRBV7-6 and TRBJ1-1; tentatively, D is TRBD1 (6 bases). This CDR3 has 15 residues. Germline V gene data show CDR1 as SGHVS and CDR2 as FNYEAQ. The ends were cut back, 5 bases at V and 4 bases at J, with 17 bases in the middle. The CDR3 here is CASSQDYRVGTEAFF. The sequenced CDR3 bases are TGTGCCAGCAGCCAAGACTACAGGGTTGGCACTGAA.

This clone was seen a few times. The read terminates 3 residues ahead of where the CDR3 ends, so the germline J gene completes it. V is TRBV5-5 and J is TRBJ2-1, with 9 bases identical to TRBD2. This CDR3 comprises 15 residues. CDR1 is SGHKS and CDR2 is YYEKEE in the germline V gene (reference sequence). V lost 4 bases to trimming and J lost 0 bases; unmatched junction nucleotides: 2. The DNA read from the CDR3 is TGTGCCAGCAGCGCGGGGGGGCCCTCCTACAATGAG. It yields the protein CASSAGGPSYNE. The whole CDR3 protein reads CASSAGGPSYNEQFF.

In regard to this clone: The CDR3 end lies 3 residues beyond the end of the read and is filled in from the germline J gene. V usage is TRBV6-2 or TRBV6-3 and J usage is TRBJ1-1; perhaps TRBD1 as D (6 bases). CDR3 length: 13 residues. Germline-derived CDR1 and CDR2 are MNHEY and SVGEGT. The V and J ends lost 6 bases and 7 bases respectively, with 15 bases between them. CDR3 region: CASRPLRTVEAFF. The sequenced part of the CDR3 DNA is TGTGCCAGCAGGCCGCTGAGGACAGTTGAA.

In this sample, this clone turned up many times. With the read ending 3 residues before the CDR3 end, the germline J gene is used to fill in that end. The chain is built from TRBV28 and TRBJ2-7, with 7 bases matching TRBD2. CDR3 length equals 16 residues. Germline values: CDR1 MDHEN, CDR2 SYDVKM. Germline trimming cut 3 bases from V and 5 bases from J; bases unmatched to any gene: 13. Here the CDR3 reads CASSLLGGSVLDEQYF. The CDR3 DNA, read in part, is TGTGCCAGCAGTTTGCTAGGCGGGAGTGTATTAGACGAG. The full variable domain, in which reference TRBV28 and TRBJ2-7 provide the parts outside the CDR3, is DVKVTQSSRYLVKRTGEKVFLECVQDMDHENMFWYRQDPGLGLRLIYFSYDVKMKEKGDIPEGYSVSREKKERFSLILESASTNQTSMYLCASSLLGGSVLDEQYFGPGTRLTVT.

This clone was counted only a few times. The CDR3 is cut off 3 residues early in the read; its end comes from the germline J gene. The rearrangement joins TRBV30 to TRBJ1-3; D call uncertain. The V gene's germline CDR1 is GTSNPN and CDR2 SVGIG (reference sequence). V lost 2 bases, J lost 2 bases, and 4 bases lay in between. This CDR3 has 12 residues. The covered CDR3 bases are TGTGCCTGGAGTACTGCTGGAAACACC. Translation gives CAWSTAGNT. The full CDR3 protein reads CAWSTAGNTIYF.

In this sample, this clone turned up many times. The observed sequence ends 3 residues before the CDR3 terminus, with the missing tail filled in from the germline J gene. The genes are TRBV20-1 and TRBJ2-3, with 13 bases identical to TRBD2. The CDR3 has 18 amino acids. The V gene's germline CDR1 is DFQATT and CDR2 SNEGSKA (reference sequence). V shed 0 bases, J shed 1 base, and the junction held 7 bases outside the gene matches. The CDR3 spells CSARDSRTSGGRTDTQYF. The DNA read from the CDR3 is TGCAGTGCTAGAGATTCCCGGACTAGCGGGGGCCGCACAGATACG.

This clone was seen a few times. The read gets to within 3 residues of the CDR3 end, and the germline J gene fills in the rest. The V call is TRBV7-9, the J call TRBJ2-7; D is possibly TRBD2 (6 bases). The germline V gene encodes CDR1 SEHNR and CDR2 FQNEAQ (reference sequence). Trimming shortened V by 0 bases and J by 4 bases, and 13 bases separated the two germline ends. CDR3 length: 15 amino acids. The sequenced CDR3 bases are TGTGCCAGCAGCTTAGCCACGGGGGTGCATTACGAG. It encodes CASSLATGVHYE. In full, the CDR3 reads CASSLATGVHYEQYF.

This clone was counted many times. The read finishes 3 residues shy of the CDR3 end, and the germline J gene is used to complete it. This chain connects TRBV29-1 to TRBJ2-3; 8 bases match TRBD2. Germline CDR1 SQVTM, CDR2 ANQGSEA. V trimming: 4 bases; J trimming: 2 bases; junction bases outside the gene matches: 2. The CDR3 spans 13 residues. The CDR3 bases that were read are TGCAGCGTTGCAGGACTAGCCACAGATACG. Protein sequence: CSVAGLATDT. The complete CDR3 sequence is CSVAGLATDTQYF.

This clone was recorded at least ten times. Read sequence stops 3 residues before the CDR3 end, and the germline J gene provides the missing end. The chain combines TRBV7-2 with TRBJ2-7; the D is unclear. Trimming left V 5 bases short and J 0 bases short, with 5 bases between. This CDR3 has 12 residues. Germline V gene lookup returns CDR1 SGHTA and CDR2 FQGNSA. The CDR3 bases that were read are TGTGCCAGCAGCGCACACTCCTACGAG. It translates to CASSAHSYE. The complete CDR3 sequence is CASSAHSYEQYF.

The table lists this clone with many counts. The sequenced fragment ends 3 residues before the CDR3 boundary, so the rest is inferred from the germline J gene. The rearrangement uses TRBV7-3 and TRBJ2-2; TRBD1 matches at 10 bases. The CDR3 has 16 amino acids. Trimming removed 5 bases from V and 6 bases from J; junction bases left unmatched: 9. The germline V gene has CDR1 SGHTA and CDR2 FQGTGA. The CDR3 spells CASSTRQGARAGELFF. The part of the CDR3 DNA that was read is TGTGCCAGCAGCACCCGACAGGGGGCGCGTGCCGGGGAG.

Only a few counts were recorded for this clone. The CDR3 loop is CASSDRERPQHF. The covered CDR3 bases are TGTGCCAGCAGTGACAGAGAAAGGCCC. This chain joins TRBV7-9 and TRBJ1-5; weak D call: TRBD1 (5 bases). The read falls 3 residues short of the CDR3 end, and the missing part is taken from the germline J gene. The germline V and J ends were trimmed by 6 bases and 9 bases, with 12 bases remaining between them. The CDR3 spans 12 residues. Germline V lookup: CDR1 SEHNR, CDR2 FQNEAQ (reference sequence).

Concerning this clone: The CDR3 goes on 3 residues after the read ends, and that part is filled in from the germline J gene. The chain links TRBV7-3 to TRBJ2-6; D is possibly TRBD2 (6 bases). The CDR3 totals 14 residues. Trimming removed 6 bases from V and 0 bases from J, with 6 bases in between. Germline V lookup: CDR1 SGHTA, CDR2 FQGTGA. The CDR3 spells CASRGLSGANVLTF. The covered CDR3 bases are TGTGCCAGCAGGGGACTCTCTGGGGCCAACGTC.

Concerning this clone: The CDR3 end lies 3 residues beyond the end of the read and is filled in from the germline J gene. The rearrangement links TRBV11-2 to TRBJ2-7; 8 bases map to TRBD2. The germline CDR1 and CDR2 sequences are SGHAT and FQNNGV. The ends lost 1 base at V and 2 bases at J; junction bases unmatched: 4. This CDR3 contains 15 residues. The part of the CDR3 DNA that was read is TGTGCCAGCAGCTTAGGGAGGACTAGCACCTACGAG. Its protein product is CASSLGRTSTYE. The full-length CDR3 reads as CASSLGRTSTYEQYF.

This clone showed up many times. From the germline J gene comes the end of the CDR3, since the read stops 3 residues before it. The chain is built from TRBV5-1 and TRBJ1-1; 7 bases align to TRBD1. The length of the CDR3 is 16 residues. CDR1 is SGHRS and CDR2 is YFSETQ in the germline V gene. V trimming: 6 bases; J trimming: 2 bases; junction bases outside the gene matches: 13. The CDR3 sequence: CASTRDSPSVNTEAFF. Partial CDR3 DNA: TGCGCCAGCACCCGGGACAGTCCATCCGTCAACACTGAA.

This clone was found many times. With the read ending 3 residues before the CDR3 end, the germline J gene is used to fill in that end. The rearrangement links TRBV6-2 or TRBV6-3 to TRBJ1-4; 9 bases are a match to TRBD1. CDR1 MNHEY and CDR2 SVGEGT come from the germline V gene. J was trimmed by 10 bases and V by 2 bases; bases with no gene match: 11. CDR3 length equals 16 residues. CDR3 bases read: TGTGCCAGCAGTTACGCGGGACAGGGCGCACGAGGAAAA. Translating gives CASSYAGQGARGK. The whole CDR3 is CASSYAGQGARGKLFF.

Note on this clone: Coverage ceases 3 residues before the CDR3 finishes, and the germline J gene fills in the end. The V call is TRBV19, the J call TRBJ2-3, with D maybe TRBD2 (6 bases). The CDR3 runs 16 residues. The germline V gene encodes CDR1 LNHDA and CDR2 SQIVND (reference sequence). Trimming removed 4 bases from V and 4 bases from J, with 18 bases in between. The CDR3: CASSTLTGDVADTQYF. Incomplete CDR3 DNA: TGTGCCAGTAGTACCCTAACGGGGGACGTGGCAGATACG.

This clone was recorded a few times. The read halts 3 residues ahead of the CDR3 end, with the missing end drawn from the germline J gene. The V call is TRBV7-9, the J call TRBJ2-3; tentative D call: TRBD1 (6 bases). The V gene lost 5 bases and the J gene lost 3 bases, with 12 bases spanning the gap. The germline V gene encodes CDR1 SEHNR and CDR2 FQNEAQ (reference sequence). The CDR3 contains 14 residues. CDR3 in amino acids: CASSPLGATDTQYF. The DNA read from the CDR3 is TGTGCCAGCAGCCCCCTGGGGGCTACAGATACG.

This clone was counted between two and nine times. Coverage ceases 3 residues before the CDR3 finishes, and the germline J gene fills in the end. The chain uses TRBV18 and TRBJ2-5, with 9 bases identical to TRBD2. Germline CDR1 and CDR2: KGHSH and LQKENI. The V and J ends lost 6 bases and 5 bases, in that order; junction bases with no gene match: 7. There are 14 residues in the CDR3. CDR3 DNA (partial): TGTGCCAGCTCGTTTGGACTAGCGAAGGAGACC. Translating it yields CASSFGLAKET. The whole CDR3 sequence reads CASSFGLAKETQYF.